Below are 3 T cell receptor beta chains sequenced from a single sample in a study of CD8 T cells in ankylosing spondylitis. One entry per CDR3 protein results from TCRdb running MiXCR on the 5' RACE reads. There are 250,000 or so distinct CDR3 sequences in the sample; roughly 10% occur only once, and 2.6% lies in the top ten. Input material: blood, either unsorted or a sorted T cell fraction (not recorded which). These receptors came from a male donor with ankylosing spondylitis or in good health (not recorded which).

This clonotype came up a few times. The gene calls are TRBV7-6 and TRBJ2-7, with a tentative D call TRBD2 (5 bases). Germline-derived CDR1 and CDR2 are SGHVS and FNYEAQ. V was pared by 2 bases and J by 4 bases, with 9 bases between. The CDR3 consists of 13 residues. Written as DNA, the CDR3 is TGTGCCAGCAGCTTAAAAAGGGAGTACGAGCAGTACTTC. Its translation: CASSLKREYEQYF.

This clonotype was found a few times. V is TRBV11-2 and J is TRBJ2-1; 9 bases line up with TRBD1. Germline CDR1 is SGHAT and CDR2 is FQNNGV. CDR3 size: 16 residues. After removal of 1 base from V and 15 bases from J, the junction contained 16 bases not matched to a gene. The CDR3 coding sequence is TGTGCCAGCAGCTTAGCTCCCGGGACAGGGCCTGGCCAGTTGTTCTTC. Translation: CASSLAPGTGPGQLFF.

In its sample, this clonotype was seen many times. The chain uses TRBV25-1 and TRBJ1-1; D remains unclear. Germline CDR1 MGHDK, CDR2 SYGVNS. The CDR3 length is 12 residues. V lost 7 bases, J lost 1 base, and 7 bases lay in between. In DNA, the CDR3 is TGTGCCAGCAAAGAGGGGAACACTGAAGCTTTCTTT. Translating gives CASKEGNTEAFF.